What follows are 28 T cell receptor beta chains derived from one specimen sequenced in a study of blood T cell repertoires in COVID-19. Using immunoSEQ multiplex PCR, the repertoire was profiled, and TCRdb retains in-frame clones only, with some absent. In the table there are roughly 32,000 clones, approximately 86% of which are singletons. The sample consisted of peripheral blood. Receptor source: a man aged 45 to 65 with active or convalescent COVID-19.

The chain carries TRBV30 and TRBJ1-2, with TRBD1 as a possible D gene (6 bases). Trimming removed 3 bases from V and 8 bases from J, with 22 bases in between. From germline, CDR1 is GTSNPN and CDR2 SVGIG (reference sequence). This CDR3 region has 15 residues. Written as DNA, the CDR3 is TGTGCCTGGAGGGAAACAGGGTACATGGGCGGAGGCTACACCTTC. Protein: CAWRETGYMGGGYTF.

This sequence joins TRBV7-3 and TRBJ2-3, with a tentative D call TRBD1 (5 bases). Germline V gene sequence: CDR1 SGHTA, CDR2 FQGTGA. The CDR3 has 16 residues. V was shortened by 1 base and J by 0 bases, with 11 bases between the two germline ends. CDR3 bases: TGTGCCAGCAGCTTAATGGGGCAGGGTAGCACAGATACGCAGTATTTT. Its protein product is CASSLMGQGSTDTQYF. The complete variable domain, with remaining parts taken from reference TRBV7-3 and TRBJ2-3, reads GAGVSQTPSNKVTEKGKYVELRCDPISGHTALYWYRQSLGQGPEFLIYFQGTGAADDSGLPNDRFFAVRPEGSVSTLKIQRTERGDSAVYLCASSLMGQGSTDTQYFGPGTRLTVL.

This clone has just a few counts. The rearrangement uses TRBV4-3 and TRBJ2-7; D possibly corresponds to TRBD2 (6 bases). The CDR3 length is 15 residues. Trimming cost V 0 bases and J 4 bases, with 13 bases left between them. Germline CDR1 LGHNA, CDR2 YSLEER. The CDR3 sequence is CASSQDWAGGYEQYF. As DNA, the CDR3 is TGCGCCAGCAGCCAAGATTGGGCAGGAGGGTACGAGCAGTACTTC.

The chain couples TRBV9 to TRBJ1-2; 7 nucleotides match TRBD1. J gave up 4 bases and V 4 bases, and 13 bases lay outside the gene matches. The CDR3 covers 16 residues. In germline, CDR1 is SGDLS, CDR2 YYNGEE. Here the CDR3 reads CASSSNRQGWGYGYTF. The CDR3 bases are TGTGCCAGCAGCTCAAACCGACAGGGCTGGGGCTATGGCTACACCTTC.

CDR3 sequence reads: CASSSAAGGNYGYTF. DNA for the CDR3: TGTGCCAGCAGTTCAGCGGCAGGGGGTAACTATGGCTACACCTTC. This sequence joins TRBV28 and TRBJ1-2, with 7 bases lining up with TRBD1. The CDR3 is made up of 15 amino acids. The J segment lost 1 base and the V segment lost 4 bases, leaving 6 bases of the junction unmatched. Germline V gene data show CDR1 as MDHEN and CDR2 as SYDVKM.

The rearrangement joins TRBV12-5 to TRBJ2-7; TRBD2 agrees at 7 bases. Germline trimming cut 9 bases from V and 6 bases from J; bases unmatched to any gene: 8. Germline V CDR1 and CDR2: LGHNT, FRNRAP. The length of the CDR3 is 12 residues. CDR3 sequence (DNA): TGTGCTAGCAAATCGGGAGGAAGCGAGCAGTACTTC. Encoded protein: CASKSGGSEQYF.

The V and J genes are TRBV19 and TRBJ1-1; tentative D call: TRBD1 (6 bases). The CDR3 length is 15 residues. Germline lookup yields CDR1 LNHDA and CDR2 SQIVND (reference sequence). Trimming stripped 2 bases from V and 6 bases from J, with 16 bases between. This chain's CDR3 is CASSILGAQVAEAFF. CDR3 coding DNA: TGTGCCAGTAGTATATTGGGGGCCCAGGTTGCTGAAGCTTTCTTT. The full variable domain, rest sourced from reference TRBV19 and TRBJ1-1, is DGGITQSPKYLFRKEGQNVTLSCEQNLNHDAMYWYRQDPGQGLRLIYYSQIVNDFQKGDIAEGYSVSREKKESFPLTVTSAQKNPTAFYLCASSILGAQVAEAFFGQGTRLTVV.

This clone has a single count. V is TRBV6-1 and J is TRBJ2-7, with 9 nucleotides matching TRBD1. Germline assignment: CDR1 MNHNS and CDR2 SASEGT. This CDR3 spans 16 amino acids. The ends lost 4 bases at V and 4 bases at J; junction bases unmatched: 11. CDR3 protein: CASSGGQGFGGYEQYF. For the CDR3, the DNA is TGTGCCAGCAGTGGAGGACAGGGGTTCGGTGGGTACGAGCAGTACTTC.

The chain has TRBV27 and TRBJ2-3; D is possibly TRBD2 (5 bases). V dropped 8 bases and J dropped 6 bases, with 21 bases sitting between them. The CDR3 is made up of 15 amino acids. The germline CDR1 and CDR2 sequences are MNHEY and SMNVEV (reference sequence). CDR3 loop: CASSGVSFRFDTQYF. The CDR3 DNA is TGTGCCAGCTCCGGGGTTAGTTTTAGGTTTGATACGCAGTATTTT.

The chain employs TRBV2 and TRBJ2-1; TRBD1 aligns across 9 bases. Germline values: CDR1 SNHLY, CDR2 FYNNEI. This CDR3 spans 17 amino acids. V dropped 4 bases and J dropped 8; count of bases not matched to a gene: 15. CDR3 region: CASSVALWTGDDDEQFF. The CDR3 bases are TGTGCCAGCAGTGTTGCCTTGTGGACAGGGGATGATGATGAGCAGTTCTTC.

The chain links TRBV7-9 to TRBJ2-3; TRBD1 is a possible D gene (7 bases). Between the trimmed V and J ends, which lost 5 bases and 4 bases, there was a span of 16 bases. Germline assignment: CDR1 SEHNR and CDR2 FQNEAQ (reference sequence). The CDR3 is made up of 15 amino acids. The CDR3 DNA follows: TGTGCCAGCAGCCCAGGAGGGGGCCTCGCAGATACGCAGTATTTT. Its translation: CASSPGGGLADTQYF.

The rearrangement joins TRBV11-2 to TRBJ1-1; 10 bases are a match to TRBD1. J lost 5 bases, V lost 3 bases, and 0 bases had no gene match. Germline lookup yields CDR1 SGHAT and CDR2 FQNNGV. The CDR3 length is 13 residues. CDR3 sequence (DNA): TGTGCCAGCAGCTTGGGACAGGGGACTGAAGCTTTCTTT. This sequence encodes CASSLGQGTEAFF.

The chain couples TRBV7-9 to TRBJ2-6; tentatively, D is TRBD2 (6 bases). This CDR3 region has 16 residues. V lost 2 bases to trimming and J lost 2 bases, with 10 bases between them. Germline lookup yields CDR1 SEHNR and CDR2 FQNEAQ (reference sequence). The CDR3 reads CASSLRESPGANVLTF. The DNA for the CDR3 is TGTGCCAGCAGCTTACGGGAGAGTCCTGGGGCCAACGTCCTGACTTTC.

The CDR3 here is CASSATSQNYEQYF. As DNA, the CDR3 is TGTGCCAGCAGCGCCACATCACAGAATTACGAGCAGTACTTC. The chain links TRBV9 to TRBJ2-7; D uncertain. V was trimmed by 3 bases and J by 4 bases, leaving 14 bases between them. This CDR3 comprises 14 residues. From germline, CDR1 is SGDLS and CDR2 YYNGEE.

The V and J genes are TRBV6-5 and TRBJ1-1, with 7 bases identical to TRBD1. Germline loops: CDR1 MNHEY, CDR2 SVGAGI. The CDR3 loop spans 15 amino acids. J lost 0 bases, V lost 6 bases, and 7 bases had no gene match. The CDR3 reads CASRLQGTMNTEAFF. CDR3 in DNA: TGTGCCAGCAGGCTACAGGGGACGATGAACACTGAAGCTTTCTTT.

V gene TRBV18 combines with J gene TRBJ1-5; D is perhaps TRBD1 (6 bases). With 2 bases removed from V and 2 bases from J, the gap between germline ends came to 16 bases. In germline, CDR1 is KGHSH, CDR2 LQKENI. The CDR3 is made up of 17 amino acids. The CDR3 DNA sequence: TGTGCCAGCTCACCAAATCGGGGGGGCTCAGGCAATCAGCCCCAGCATTTT. Its protein product is CASSPNRGGSGNQPQHF.

This clone was seen more than once but under ten times. The chain couples TRBV2 to TRBJ2-7, with TRBD2 matching over 10 bases. There are 15 residues in the CDR3. The trim removed 3 bases at V and 7 bases at J, leaving 9 bases unmatched. The germline V gene encodes CDR1 SNHLY and CDR2 FYNNEI. CDR3 DNA: TGTGCCAGCAGTGAGTCTCTAGCGGGAGTTGAGGAGCAGTACTTC. It encodes CASSESLAGVEEQYF.

The chain is built from TRBV30 and TRBJ2-2; D may be TRBD2 (5 bases). Germline CDR1 and CDR2: GTSNPN and SVGIG (reference sequence). V was pared by 1 base and J by 6 bases, with 9 bases between. This CDR3 has 13 amino acids. The CDR3 region has the DNA TGTGCCTGGAGTGCTCAGGAGGCCGGGGAGCTGTTTTTT. Protein product: CAWSAQEAGELFF.

The CDR3 coding sequence is TGTGCCAGCACGACCTCCTTATGGACAGGGTGGAACGAGCAGTACTTC. It specifies CASTTSLWTGWNEQYF. The rearrangement uses TRBV28 and TRBJ2-7; 8 bases are shared with TRBD1. This CDR3 spans 16 amino acids. V lost 7 bases and J lost 5; bases outside the gene matches: 16. CDR1 is MDHEN, CDR2 SYDVKM, per germline.

The chain uses TRBV6-2 or TRBV6-3 and TRBJ2-3; 10 nucleotides line up with TRBD2. V lost 2 bases and J lost 2; bases outside the gene matches: 7. CDR3 length equals 17 residues. Germline lookup yields CDR1 MNHEY and CDR2 SVGEGT. The CDR3 here is CASSYPTTSGHTDTQYF. The CDR3 DNA follows: TGTGCCAGCAGTTACCCCACGACTAGCGGGCACACAGATACGCAGTATTTT.

The rearrangement joins TRBV28 to TRBJ2-5, with a possible D match to TRBD2 (6 bases). V lost 2 bases and J lost 5, with 15 bases in between. CDR3 length: 15 residues. Germline V gene sequence: CDR1 MDHEN, CDR2 SYDVKM. The DNA for the CDR3 is TGTGCCAGCAGTTTAGGGTTAATCGGAGGGGAGACCCAGTACTTC. Amino acids: CASSLGLIGGETQYF.

This clone was counted a single time. At one end the junction does not follow the germline gene, possibly because of a read error. The V gene is TRBV20-1, the J gene TRBJ2-5; 7 bases fit TRBD1. This CDR3 spans 12 amino acids. CDR1 and CDR2 (germline): DFQATT, SNEGSKA (reference sequence). CDR3 region: CSASLGTAHLDF. CDR3 sequence (DNA): TGCAGTGCTAGTCTTGGGACAGCCCACCTGGACTTC.

This sequence joins TRBV23-1 and TRBJ2-3, with 9 bases matching TRBD1. TRBV23-1 is an ORF, with its function uncertain. Unmatched junction bases numbered 7, after V lost 2 bases and J lost 4 bases. This CDR3 is 16 amino acids long. The CDR3 region is CASSQRDREGADTQYF. The CDR3 DNA reads as TGCGCCAGCAGTCAACGGGACAGGGAAGGAGCAGATACGCAGTATTTT.

This sequence joins TRBV6-2 or TRBV6-3 and TRBJ2-5; the match to TRBD2 covers 13 bases. The CDR3 loop spans 16 amino acids. Germline CDR1 and CDR2: MNHEY and SVGEGT. The ends lost 5 bases at V and 7 bases at J; junction bases unmatched: 10. The CDR3 region is CASSLGLAGVIVTQYF. The CDR3 DNA reads as TGTGCCAGCAGTCTTGGACTAGCGGGAGTCATTGTGACCCAGTACTTC.

The chain has TRBV9 and TRBJ1-4; the D gene is possibly TRBD1 (6 bases). This CDR3 has 14 amino acids. Germline V CDR1 and CDR2: SGDLS, YYNGEE. V shed 4 bases and J shed 4 bases, with 11 bases lying between them. The CDR3 reads CASSPGQRNEKLFF. CDR3 bases: TGTGCCAGCAGCCCAGGACAGCGTAATGAAAAACTGTTTTTT. Full variable domain (rest looked up from reference TRBV9 and TRBJ1-4): DSGVTQTPKHLITATGQRVTLRCSPRSGDLSVYWYQQSLDQGLQFLIQYYNGEERAKGNILERFSAQQFPDLHSELNLSSLELGDSALYFCASSPGQRNEKLFFGSGTQLSVL.

The rearrangement links TRBV25-1 to TRBJ2-7; D remains unclear. Germline CDR1 is MGHDK and CDR2 is SYGVNS. The CDR3 is 14 amino acids. Trimming cost V 4 bases and J 0 bases, with 10 bases left between them. CDR3 sequence (DNA): TGTGCCAGCAGTGTCCGACACGGCTCCTACGAGCAGTACTTC. Its protein is CASSVRHGSYEQYF.

The J gene is TRBJ1-2, the V gene TRBV5-4, with 12 bases identical to TRBD1. With V trimmed by 2 bases and J by 4 bases, 3 bases remained unmatched. Germline CDR1 reads SGHNT; CDR2 reads YYREEE (reference sequence). The CDR3 spans 15 residues. The CDR3 DNA sequence: TGTGCCAGCAGCTTCGGGACAGGGGGCGGCTATGGCTACACCTTC. Translated: CASSFGTGGGYGYTF.

The genes are TRBV6-2 or TRBV6-3 and TRBJ1-5; D is possibly TRBD1 (5 bases). Germline V gene lookup returns CDR1 MNHEY and CDR2 SVGEGT. CDR3 length equals 14 residues. The ends were cut back, 2 bases at V and 3 bases at J, with 8 bases in the middle. CDR3: CASSYTGLNQPQHF. CDR3 DNA sequence: TGTGCCAGCAGTTACACAGGCCTCAATCAGCCCCAGCATTTT.